The entry below describes one T cell receptor (beta chain). This sample is drawn from a study of T cell changes during pregnancy in multiple sclerosis. Sequenced by immunoSEQ multiplex PCR; TCRdb stores in-frame clones only, minus some. The sample has over 65,000 clones; about 90% are singletons. Losses at the gene ends were 8 bases for V and 7 bases for J; bases not matched to a gene: 6. Germline CDR1 MNHEY, CDR2 SMNVEV (reference sequence). There are 13 residues in the CDR3. Sequencing was performed on peripheral blood, taken in the second trimester of pregnancy. V is TRBV27 and J is TRBJ1-5, with 9 bases identical to TRBD1. The TCR was taken from a female donor with multiple sclerosis, enrolled in a pregnancy study. The CDR3 protein is CASGQGLGQPQHF. The CDR3 DNA follows: TGTGCCAGCGGACAGGGGTTAGGACAGCCCCAGCATTTT.